Below, one T cell receptor (beta chain) is given with its context. There is no known antigen for this receptor. The sample holds no much larger clone one base away, and base qualities are not on file. These data are taken from a study of radiotherapy plus CTLA-4 blockade in lung cancer (dated 2018 in TCRdb). General notes on the study: Objective responses occurred in roughly 19% of enrolled patients, and 30% to 35% achieved disease control. General findings and caveats noted by the study authors: The strongest predictors of response, as reported, were early dynamic changes in blood T cell clones along with a rise in serum interferon-beta after radiation. After treatment with radiotherapy and ipilimumab, TCR clones that originated in tumors expanded in peripheral blood.

Libraries were constructed by the immunoSEQ multiplex PCR assay. TCRdb's version of the immuneACCESS table is confined to in-frame rearrangements and falls short of the full clone set. An unresolved V gene accounts for under half of the shortfall where checked; the remainder is of unknown origin. This sample has 35,000 to 50,000 clones in its table, and 73% of those were observed once. Jointly, the top ten make up around 3.3% of the sample. After removal of 3 bases from V and 0 bases from J, the junction retains 13 bases not matched to a gene. The CDR3 goes from the cysteine to the phenylalanine over 21 residues. Only the CDR3 DNA stays, 63 bases, in frame from base 1. CDR1 is given as KGHSH and CDR2 as LQKENI, both from the germline V gene. In this study, focal radiation therapy paired with CTLA-4 blockade (ipilimumab) was tested in patients who had chemo-refractory metastatic non-small-cell lung cancer.

The specimen was peripheral blood, collected from a patient treated with radiotherapy plus ipilimumab. This chain is built from TRBV18 and TRBJ2-6, with TRBD1 matching 11 junction bases. The source of this sequence is a human donor with non-small cell lung cancer who had a complete response to radiotherapy plus ipilimumab. At the DNA level, the sequence is TGTGCCAGCTCACCGATACCGGTAGCCGGGACAGGGGGCTCTGGGGCCAACGTCCTGACTTTC. This translates into CASSPIPVAGTGGSGANVLTF.